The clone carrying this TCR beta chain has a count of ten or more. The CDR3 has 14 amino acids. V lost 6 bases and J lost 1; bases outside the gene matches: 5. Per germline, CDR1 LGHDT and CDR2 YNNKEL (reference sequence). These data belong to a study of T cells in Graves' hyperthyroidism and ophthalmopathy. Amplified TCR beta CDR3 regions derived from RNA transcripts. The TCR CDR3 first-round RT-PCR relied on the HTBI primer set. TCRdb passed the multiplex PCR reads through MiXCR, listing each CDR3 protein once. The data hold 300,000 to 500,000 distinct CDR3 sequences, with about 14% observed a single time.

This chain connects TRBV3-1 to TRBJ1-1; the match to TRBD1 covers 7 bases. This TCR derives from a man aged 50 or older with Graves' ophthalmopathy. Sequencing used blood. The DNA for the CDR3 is TGTGCCAGCAGTACACCAGGGGGGAACACTGAAGCTTTCTTT. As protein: CASSTPGGNTEAFF.